Below, one T cell receptor beta chain is given with its context. The antigen this receptor binds is unknown. No base quality values were provided; no much bigger clone lies one nucleotide off. CDR1 SGHRS and CDR2 YFSETQ are derived from the germline V gene. V has 4 bases trimmed and J has 3 bases trimmed; junction bases matching no gene number 5. The CDR3, from cysteine to phenylalanine, totals 16 residues. Just CDR3 DNA is preserved here, 48 bases in frame from base 1. TCRbeta CDR3 regions were amplified from genomic DNA by means of the immunoSEQ Assay, a bias-controlled multiplex PCR. In the authors' own workflow: The number of nucleated cells in each sample was estimated by amplification of reference gene primers within the assay. To quantify the absolute abundance of each unique TCRbeta CDR3 rearrangement, sequence reads were collapsed and filtered. For each sample, productive Simpson clonality was calculated by taking the square root of Simpson's diversity index across productive rearrangements. Drawn from immuneACCESS, this table holds only the in-frame rearrangements with V and J called that TCRdb kept. Clones are partly lost; checked studies trace under half to an unresolved V gene and leave the rest unexplained. That table furnishes V, J and clone size, whereas the DNA furnished D and trimming. This sample lists roughly 280,000 clones; around 90% were detected once. Of the sample, roughly 2% falls within the top ten clones.

The data are from a study of blood T cell repertoires in COVID-19 (TCRdb year 2020). Background for the entire study: Samples covering the acute and convalescent phases of COVID-19 were provided by collaborators in the United States, Italy and Spain. The sample metadata nearly always contained a de-identified subject ID, COVID-19 status, age in years and sex. Samples came from the ongoing ImmuneRACE study (first 160 participants) plus 1,254 subjects from 6 global collaborators. HLA class I and class II types, where available, came from metadata supplied by the sample provider rather than from assay-based typing. Subjects who had been exposed to COVID-19, were actively infected with it, or had recovered from it provided the deeply sampled blood TCRbeta repertoires that made up the dataset. A freely available public database, intended as a resource for researchers studying the immune response to SARS-CoV-2, is where the repertoires were released. The material from the prospective study consisted of cDNA or gDNA derived from T cells, B-cell-depleted T cells, or PBMCs. Broad study findings and their caveats: The amount of clinical and demographic metadata varied by source and participant and was provided uncurated.

Another Seattle source contributed samples from volunteer blood donors who had recovered from COVID-19. Each collaborating institution followed its own protocols to collect whole blood in K2EDTA tubes. For TCRbeta analysis, collaborator samples were shipped as frozen whole blood, as isolated PBMCs, or as DNA extracted from either sample type. The rearranged chain carries TRBV5-1 and TRBJ2-1, and 12 bases in between align with TRBD2. The receptor was derived from a woman between 45 and 65 years old who had recovered from COVID-19. The sample taken for sequencing was peripheral blood. The CDR3 is CASSPGLAGHYNEQFF. The nucleotides read TGCGCCAGCAGCCCAGGACTAGCGGGGCACTACAATGAGCAGTTCTTC. Full variable domain (CDR3 extended with the reference TRBV5-1 and TRBJ2-1 proteins): KAGVTQTPRYLIKTRGQQVTLSCSPISGHRSVSWYQQTPGQGLQFLFEYFSETQRNKGNFPGRFSGRQFSNSRSEMNVSTLELGDSALYLCASSPGLAGHYNEQFFGPGTRLTVL.